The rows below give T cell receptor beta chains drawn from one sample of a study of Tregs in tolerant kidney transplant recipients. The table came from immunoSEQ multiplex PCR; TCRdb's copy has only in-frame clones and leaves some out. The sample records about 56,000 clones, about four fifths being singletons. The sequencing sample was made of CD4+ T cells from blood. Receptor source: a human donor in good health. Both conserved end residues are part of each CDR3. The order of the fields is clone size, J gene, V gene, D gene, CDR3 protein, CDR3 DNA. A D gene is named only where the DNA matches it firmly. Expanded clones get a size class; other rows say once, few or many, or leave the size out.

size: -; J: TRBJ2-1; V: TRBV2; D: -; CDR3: CASSGSRESPYNEQFF; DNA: TGTGCCAGCAGTGGGTCTCGGGAGTCCCCCTACAATGAGCAGTTCTTC
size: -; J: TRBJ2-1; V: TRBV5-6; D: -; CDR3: CASSLGPRADSYNEQFF; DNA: TGTGCCAGCAGCTTGGGTCCTAGAGCAGACTCCTACAATGAGCAGTTCTTC
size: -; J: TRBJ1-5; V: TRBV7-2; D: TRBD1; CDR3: CASSLVGGGVYQPQHF; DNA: TGTGCCAGCAGCTTAGTGGGAGGGGGCGTCTATCAGCCCCAGCATTTT
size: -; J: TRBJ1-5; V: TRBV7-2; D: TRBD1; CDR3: CASSRTGGGYSNQPQHF; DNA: TGTGCCAGCAGCCGAACAGGGGGAGGATATAGCAATCAGCCCCAGCATTTT
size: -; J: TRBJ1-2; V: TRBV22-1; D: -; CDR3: CPGSRDRKKTYGYTF; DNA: TGTCCTGGGAGTCGCGATCGAAAGAAGACCTATGGCTACACCTTC
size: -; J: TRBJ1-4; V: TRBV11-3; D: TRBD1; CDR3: CASSLDRGTGRLFF; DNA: TGTGCCAGCAGCTTAGATCGGGGGACAGGACGGCTGTTTTTT
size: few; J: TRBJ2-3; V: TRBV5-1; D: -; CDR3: CASSSTAGTDTQYF; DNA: TGCGCCAGCAGCTCAACCGCCGGCACAGATACGCAGTATTTT
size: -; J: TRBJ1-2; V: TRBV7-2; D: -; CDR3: CASSASIGNYGYTF; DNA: TGTGCCAGCAGCGCCAGTATAGGCAACTATGGCTACACCTTC
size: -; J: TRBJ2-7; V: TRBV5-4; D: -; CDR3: CASSSGAYYEQYF; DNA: TGTGCCAGCAGCTCCGGGGCCTACTACGAGCAGTACTTC
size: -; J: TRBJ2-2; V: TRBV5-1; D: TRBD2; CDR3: CASTTGLAGGGTGELFF; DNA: TGCGCCAGCACAACGGGACTAGCGGGAGGGGGCACCGGGGAGCTGTTTTTT
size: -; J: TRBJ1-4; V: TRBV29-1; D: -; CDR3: CSVTQGEDEKLFF; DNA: TGCAGCGTTACACAGGGCGAAGATGAAAAACTGTTTTTT
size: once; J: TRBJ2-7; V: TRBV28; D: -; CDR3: CASSLTGYEQYF; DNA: TGTGCCAGCAGTTTAACGGGCTACGAGCAGTACTTC
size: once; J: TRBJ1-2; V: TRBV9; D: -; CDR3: CASSVGDTNYGYTF; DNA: TGTGCCAGCAGCGTAGGGGACACGAACTATGGCTACACCTTC
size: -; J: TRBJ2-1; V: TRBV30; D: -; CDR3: CAWGAGPIYNEQFF; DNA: TGTGCCTGGGGAGCGGGCCCTATTTACAATGAGCAGTTCTTC
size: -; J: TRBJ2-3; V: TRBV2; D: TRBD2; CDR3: CARATSGGSSTDTQYF; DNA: TGTGCCAGGGCGACTAGCGGGGGTTCTAGCACAGATACGCAGTATTTT
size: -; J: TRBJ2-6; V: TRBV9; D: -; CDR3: CASVVWYQSRANVLTF; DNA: TGTGCCAGCGTTGTATGGTACCAAAGTCGGGCCAACGTCCTGACTTTC
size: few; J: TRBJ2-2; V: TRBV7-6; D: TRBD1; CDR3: CASSPTNRGNTGELFF; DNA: TGTGCCAGCAGCCCCACCAACAGGGGGAACACCGGGGAGCTGTTTTTT